This is a list of T cell receptor beta chains from one sample in a study of blood T cell repertoires in COVID-19. The protocol was immunoSEQ multiplex PCR, while the TCRdb copy is restricted to in-frame clones and leaves out a portion. The sample contains approximately 37,000 clones, roughly nine tenths of which appear only once. Material for sequencing was peripheral blood. These receptor sequences come from a man aged 45 to 65 in a cohort sampled during active COVID-19. Both conserved end residues are trimmed from each CDR3.

TRBV7-9,TRBJ2-3,ASSPIAGGATDTQY
TRBV9,TRBJ2-7,ASSQRDSVSYEQY
TRBV6-2/TRBV6-3,TRBJ2-7,ASSPGSLIYEQY
TRBV6-5,TRBJ1-5,ASCQGSRQPQH
TRBV7-7,TRBJ2-3,ASSLGGTDTQY
TRBV21-1,TRBJ2-3,ASSKDSRVPSDTQY
TRBV19,TRBJ2-3,ASSIGQGTDTQY
TRBV19,TRBJ1-3,ASEDLGGNTIY
TRBV30,TRBJ2-2,AWRRRQGAIGELF
TRBV28,TRBJ2-1,ASMRLLNTDNEQF
TRBV7-2,TRBJ2-3,ASSLRRGGTDTQY
TRBV5-1,TRBJ2-1,ASSTNYNEQF
TRBV28,TRBJ2-5,ASSGTSGVQETQY
TRBV5-1,TRBJ2-7,ASRRQGDSYEQY
TRBV5-1,TRBJ1-2,ASSPWGDTYGYT
TRBV7-6,TRBJ2-1,ASSQGLAGALGEQF
TRBV5-4,TRBJ1-1,ASSLAAVYQAEAF
TRBV5-1,TRBJ2-5,ASSQGASGLETQY
TRBV3-1/TRBV3-2,TRBJ2-5,ASSPTFLGSDLED
TRBV5-8,TRBJ1-1,ASSPAGGTEAF